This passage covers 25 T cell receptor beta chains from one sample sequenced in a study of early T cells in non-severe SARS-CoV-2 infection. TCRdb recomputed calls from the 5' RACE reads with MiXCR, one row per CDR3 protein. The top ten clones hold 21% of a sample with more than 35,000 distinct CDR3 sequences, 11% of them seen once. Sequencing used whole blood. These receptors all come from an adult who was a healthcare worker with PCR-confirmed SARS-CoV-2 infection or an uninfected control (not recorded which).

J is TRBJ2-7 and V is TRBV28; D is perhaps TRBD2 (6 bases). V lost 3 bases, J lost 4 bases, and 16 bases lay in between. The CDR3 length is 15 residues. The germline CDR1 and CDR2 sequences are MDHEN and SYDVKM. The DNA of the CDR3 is TGTGCCAGCAGTTTTTCGGGGGATGGGGCTTACGAGCAGTACTTC. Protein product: CASSFSGDGAYEQYF.

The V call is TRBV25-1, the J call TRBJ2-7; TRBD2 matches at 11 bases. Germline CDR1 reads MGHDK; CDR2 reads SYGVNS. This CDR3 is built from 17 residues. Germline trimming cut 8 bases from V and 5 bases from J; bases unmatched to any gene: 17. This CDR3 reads CASAPVGTSGSYDEQYF. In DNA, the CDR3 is TGTGCCAGCGCCCCAGTGGGAACTAGCGGGAGTTACGACGAGCAGTACTTC.

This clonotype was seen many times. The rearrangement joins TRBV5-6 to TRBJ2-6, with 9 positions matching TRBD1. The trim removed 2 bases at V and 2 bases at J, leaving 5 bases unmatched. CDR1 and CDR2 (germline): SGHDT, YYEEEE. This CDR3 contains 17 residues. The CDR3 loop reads CASSFPGTGTGANVLTF. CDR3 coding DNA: TGTGCCAGCAGCTTTCCCGGGACAGGGACTGGGGCCAACGTCCTGACTTTC.

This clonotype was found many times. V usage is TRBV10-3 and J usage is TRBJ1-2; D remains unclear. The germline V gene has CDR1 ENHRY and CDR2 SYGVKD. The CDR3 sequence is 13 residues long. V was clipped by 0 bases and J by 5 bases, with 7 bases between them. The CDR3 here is CAISESALYGYTF. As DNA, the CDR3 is TGTGCCATCAGTGAGTCCGCCCTTTATGGCTACACCTTC.

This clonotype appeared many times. CDR3 in DNA: TGTGCCAGCAGCTTACTGGTAGGGACAGCCAACACTGAAGCTTTCTTT. Its protein is CASSLLVGTANTEAFF. V gene TRBV7-8 combines with J gene TRBJ1-1; 7 bases align to TRBD1. V was pared by 2 bases and J by 2 bases, with 8 bases of the junction left unmatched. Germline CDR1 SGHVS, CDR2 FQNEAQ. The CDR3 contains 16 residues.

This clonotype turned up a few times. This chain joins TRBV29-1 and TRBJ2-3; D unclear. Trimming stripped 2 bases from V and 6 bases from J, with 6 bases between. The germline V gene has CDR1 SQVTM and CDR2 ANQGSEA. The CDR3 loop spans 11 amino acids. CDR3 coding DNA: TGCAGCGTTGAATTTCCGGATACGCAGTATTTT. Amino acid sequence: CSVEFPDTQYF.

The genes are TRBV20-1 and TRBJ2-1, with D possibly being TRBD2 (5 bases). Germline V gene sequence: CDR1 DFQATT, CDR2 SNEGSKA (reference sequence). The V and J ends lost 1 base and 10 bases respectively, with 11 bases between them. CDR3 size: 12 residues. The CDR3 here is CSARVVAPEQFF. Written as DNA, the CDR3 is TGCAGTGCTAGAGTTGTAGCGCCCGAGCAGTTCTTC.

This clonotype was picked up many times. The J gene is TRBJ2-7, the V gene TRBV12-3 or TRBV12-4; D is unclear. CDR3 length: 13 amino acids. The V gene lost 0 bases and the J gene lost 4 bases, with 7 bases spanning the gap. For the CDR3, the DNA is TGTGCCAGCAGTTTAGCCCCTGTATACGAGCAGTACTTC. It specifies CASSLAPVYEQYF.

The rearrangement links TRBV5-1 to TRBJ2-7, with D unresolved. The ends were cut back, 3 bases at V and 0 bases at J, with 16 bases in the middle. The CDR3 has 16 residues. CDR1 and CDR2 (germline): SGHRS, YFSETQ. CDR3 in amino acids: CASSSNAHQSSYEQYF. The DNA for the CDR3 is TGCGCCAGCAGCTCGAACGCCCATCAAAGCTCCTACGAGCAGTACTTC.

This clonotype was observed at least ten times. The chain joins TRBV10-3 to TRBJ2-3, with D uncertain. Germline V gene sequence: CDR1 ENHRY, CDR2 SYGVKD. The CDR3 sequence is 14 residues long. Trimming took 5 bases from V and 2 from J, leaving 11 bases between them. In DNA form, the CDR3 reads TGTGCCATCAGTTCCCGGCTCAACACAGATACGCAGTATTTT. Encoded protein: CAISSRLNTDTQYF.

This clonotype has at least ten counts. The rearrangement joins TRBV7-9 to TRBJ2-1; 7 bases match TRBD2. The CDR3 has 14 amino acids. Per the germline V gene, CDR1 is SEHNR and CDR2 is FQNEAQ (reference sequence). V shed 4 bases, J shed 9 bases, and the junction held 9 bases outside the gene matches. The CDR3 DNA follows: TGTGCCAGCAGCTCCTTTAGTACGGGGGGTGAGCAGTTCTTC. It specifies CASSSFSTGGEQFF.

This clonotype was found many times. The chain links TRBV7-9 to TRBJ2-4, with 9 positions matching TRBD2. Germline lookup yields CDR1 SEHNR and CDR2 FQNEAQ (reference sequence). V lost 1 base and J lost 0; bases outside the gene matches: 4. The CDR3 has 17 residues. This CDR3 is CASSLDLAGLAKNIQYF. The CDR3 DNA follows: TGTGCCAGCAGCTTAGATCTAGCGGGACTAGCCAAAAACATTCAGTACTTC. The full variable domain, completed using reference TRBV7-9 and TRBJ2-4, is DTGVSQNPRHKITKRGQNVTFRCDPISEHNRLYWYRQTLGQGPEFLTYFQNEAQLEKSRLLSDRFSAERPKGSFSTLEIQRTEQGDSAMYLCASSLDLAGLAKNIQYFGAGTRLSVL.

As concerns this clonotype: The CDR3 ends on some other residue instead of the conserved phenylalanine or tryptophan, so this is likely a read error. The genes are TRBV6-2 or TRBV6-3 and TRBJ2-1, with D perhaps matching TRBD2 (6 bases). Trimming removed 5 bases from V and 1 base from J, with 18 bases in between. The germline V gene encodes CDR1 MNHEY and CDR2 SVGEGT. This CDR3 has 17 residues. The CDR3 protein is CASSDMGSGVSYNEQFL. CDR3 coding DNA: TGTGCCAGCAGTGATATGGGGTCGGGAGTATCCTACAATGAGCAGTTCCTC.

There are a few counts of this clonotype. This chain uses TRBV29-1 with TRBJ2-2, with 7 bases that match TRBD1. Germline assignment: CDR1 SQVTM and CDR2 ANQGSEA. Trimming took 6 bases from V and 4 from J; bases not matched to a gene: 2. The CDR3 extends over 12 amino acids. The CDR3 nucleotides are TGCAGCGTCCCAGGGGGCACCGGGGAGCTGTTTTTT. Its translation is CSVPGGTGELFF.

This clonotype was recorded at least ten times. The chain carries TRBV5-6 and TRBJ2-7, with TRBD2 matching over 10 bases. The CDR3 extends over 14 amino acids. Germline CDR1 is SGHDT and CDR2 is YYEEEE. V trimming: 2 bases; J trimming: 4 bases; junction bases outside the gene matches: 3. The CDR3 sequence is CASSFGLAVYEQYF. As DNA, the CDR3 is TGTGCCAGCAGCTTCGGACTAGCGGTTTACGAGCAGTACTTC.

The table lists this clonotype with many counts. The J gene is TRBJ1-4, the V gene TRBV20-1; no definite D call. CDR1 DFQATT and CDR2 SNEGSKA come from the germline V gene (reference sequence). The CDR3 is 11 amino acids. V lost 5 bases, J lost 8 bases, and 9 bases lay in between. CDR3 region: CSASLGEKLFF. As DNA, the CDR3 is TGCAGTGCTTCGCTAGGAGAAAAACTGTTTTTT.

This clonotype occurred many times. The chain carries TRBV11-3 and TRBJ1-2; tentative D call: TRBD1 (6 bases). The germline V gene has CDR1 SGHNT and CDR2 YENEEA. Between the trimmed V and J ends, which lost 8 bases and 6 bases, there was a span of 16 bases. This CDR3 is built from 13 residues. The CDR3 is CASSGTTADGYTF. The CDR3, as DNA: TGTGCCAGCTCCGGGACAACGGCTGATGGCTACACCTTC. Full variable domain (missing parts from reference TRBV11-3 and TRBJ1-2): EAGVVQSPRYKIIEKKQPVAFWCNPISGHNTLYWYLQNLGQGPELLIRYENEEAVDDSQLPKDRFSAERLKGVDSTLKIQPAELGDSAVYLCASSGTTADGYTFGSGTRLTVV.

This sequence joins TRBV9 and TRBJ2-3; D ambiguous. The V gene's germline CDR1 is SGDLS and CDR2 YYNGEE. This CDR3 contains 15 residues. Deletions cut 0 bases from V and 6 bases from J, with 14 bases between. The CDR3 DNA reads TGTGCCAGCAGCGTAGAGGTGGATATCACGGATACGCAGTATTTT. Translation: CASSVEVDITDTQYF.

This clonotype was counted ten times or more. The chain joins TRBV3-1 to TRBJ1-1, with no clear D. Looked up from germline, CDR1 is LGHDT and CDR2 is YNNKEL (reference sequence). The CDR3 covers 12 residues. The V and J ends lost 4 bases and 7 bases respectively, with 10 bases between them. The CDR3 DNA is TGTGCCAGCAGCCTGAACGACCTTGAAGCTTTCTTT. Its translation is CASSLNDLEAFF.

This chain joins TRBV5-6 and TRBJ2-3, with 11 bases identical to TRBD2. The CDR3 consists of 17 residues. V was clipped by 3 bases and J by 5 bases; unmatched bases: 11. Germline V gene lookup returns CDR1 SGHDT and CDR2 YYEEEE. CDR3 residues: CASSSETSGSLGDTQYF. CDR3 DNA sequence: TGTGCCAGCAGCTCCGAAACTAGCGGGAGTTTGGGAGATACGCAGTATTTT.

For the CDR3, the DNA is TGCAGTGCTAGAGCCCTGTCAAGGGACTCCTACAATGAGCAGTTCTTC. Encoded protein: CSARALSRDSYNEQFF. J is TRBJ2-1 and V is TRBV20-1; D remains unclear. The ends were cut back, 1 base at V and 0 bases at J, with 13 bases in the middle. This CDR3 comprises 16 residues. CDR1 is DFQATT and CDR2 is SNEGSKA in the germline V gene (reference sequence).

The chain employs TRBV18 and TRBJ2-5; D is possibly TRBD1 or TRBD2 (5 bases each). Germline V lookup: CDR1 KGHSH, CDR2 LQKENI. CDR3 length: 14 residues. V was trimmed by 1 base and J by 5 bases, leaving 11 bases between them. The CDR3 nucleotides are TGTGCCAGCTCACCACGCCCAGGGACGGAGACCCAGTACTTC. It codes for CASSPRPGTETQYF.

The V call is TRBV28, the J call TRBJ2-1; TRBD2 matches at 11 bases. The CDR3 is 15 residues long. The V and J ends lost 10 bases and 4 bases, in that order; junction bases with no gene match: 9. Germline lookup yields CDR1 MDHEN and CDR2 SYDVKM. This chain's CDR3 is CATRSTSGSYNEQFF. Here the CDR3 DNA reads TGTGCCACCCGGTCCACTAGCGGGAGTTACAATGAGCAGTTCTTC. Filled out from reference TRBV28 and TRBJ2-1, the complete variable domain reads DVKVTQSSRYLVKRTGEKVFLECVQDMDHENMFWYRQDPGLGLRLIYFSYDVKMKEKGDIPEGYSVSREKKERFSLILESASTNQTSMYLCATRSTSGSYNEQFFGPGTRLTVL.

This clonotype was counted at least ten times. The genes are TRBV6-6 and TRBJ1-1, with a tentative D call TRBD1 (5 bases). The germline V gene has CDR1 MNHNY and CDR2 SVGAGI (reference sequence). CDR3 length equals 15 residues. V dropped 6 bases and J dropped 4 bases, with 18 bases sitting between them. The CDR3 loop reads CASRKVEGRTTEAFF. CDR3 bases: TGTGCCAGCAGAAAGGTCGAGGGGAGGACCACTGAAGCTTTCTTT.

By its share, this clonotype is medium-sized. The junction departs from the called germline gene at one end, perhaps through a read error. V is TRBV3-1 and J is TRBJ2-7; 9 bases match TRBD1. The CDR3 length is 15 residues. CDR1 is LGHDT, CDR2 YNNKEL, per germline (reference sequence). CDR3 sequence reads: CASSRQGDRSNEQYF. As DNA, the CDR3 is TGTGCCAGCAGCCGACAGGGGGACCGCTCCAACGAGCAGTACTTC.